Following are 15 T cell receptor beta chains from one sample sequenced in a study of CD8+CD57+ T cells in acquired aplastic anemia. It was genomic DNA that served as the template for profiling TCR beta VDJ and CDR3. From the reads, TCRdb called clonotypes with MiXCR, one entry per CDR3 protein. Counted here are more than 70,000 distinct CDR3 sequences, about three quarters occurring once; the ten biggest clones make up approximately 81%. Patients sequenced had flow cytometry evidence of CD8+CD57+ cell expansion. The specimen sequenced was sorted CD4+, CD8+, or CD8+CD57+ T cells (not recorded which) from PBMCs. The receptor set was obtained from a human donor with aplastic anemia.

CDR3 sequence: CASVGGLANTGELFF. For the CDR3, the DNA is TGTGCCAGCGTTGGGGGACTAGCGAACACCGGGGAGCTGTTTTTT. The rearrangement uses TRBV25-1 and TRBJ2-2, with 8 bases identical to TRBD2. The CDR3 is 15 amino acids. In germline, CDR1 is MGHDK, CDR2 SYGVNS. The trim removed 8 bases at V and 0 bases at J, leaving 5 bases unmatched.

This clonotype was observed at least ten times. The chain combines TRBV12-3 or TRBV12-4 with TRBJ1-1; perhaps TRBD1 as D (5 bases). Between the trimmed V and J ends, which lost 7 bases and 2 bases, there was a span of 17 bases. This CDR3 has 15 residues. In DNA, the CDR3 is TGTGCCAGCACAATTAACAGGTTTGATAACACTGAAGCTTTCTTT. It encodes CASTINRFDNTEAFF.

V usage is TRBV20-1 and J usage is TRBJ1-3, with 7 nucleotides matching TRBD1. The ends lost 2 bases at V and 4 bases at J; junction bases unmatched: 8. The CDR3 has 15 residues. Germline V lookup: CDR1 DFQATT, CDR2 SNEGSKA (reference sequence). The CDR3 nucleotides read TGCAGTGCTAGACCGAGGACAGGCGCCGGAAACACCATATATTTT. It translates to CSARPRTGAGNTIYF.

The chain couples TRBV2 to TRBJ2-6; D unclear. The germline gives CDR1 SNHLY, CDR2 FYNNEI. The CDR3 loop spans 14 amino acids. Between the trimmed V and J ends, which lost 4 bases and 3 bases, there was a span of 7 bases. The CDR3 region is CASSAGGGANVLTF. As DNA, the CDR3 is TGTGCCAGCAGTGCAGGCGGTGGGGCCAACGTCCTGACTTTC.

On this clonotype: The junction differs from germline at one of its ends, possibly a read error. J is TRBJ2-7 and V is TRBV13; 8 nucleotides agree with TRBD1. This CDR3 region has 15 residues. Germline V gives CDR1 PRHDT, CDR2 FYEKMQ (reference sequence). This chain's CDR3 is CASSNTGQVLGEQYF. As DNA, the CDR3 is TGCGCCAGCAGCAATACGGGACAGGTGCTGGGCGAGCAGTACTTC.

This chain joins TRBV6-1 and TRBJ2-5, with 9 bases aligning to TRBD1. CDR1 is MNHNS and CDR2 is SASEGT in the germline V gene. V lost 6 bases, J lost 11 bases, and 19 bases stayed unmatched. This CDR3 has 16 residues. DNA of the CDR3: TGTGCCAGCAGCCAGGGGGGGACAGGGTTGAGCAATGAGCAGTACTTC. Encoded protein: CASSQGGTGLSNEQYF.

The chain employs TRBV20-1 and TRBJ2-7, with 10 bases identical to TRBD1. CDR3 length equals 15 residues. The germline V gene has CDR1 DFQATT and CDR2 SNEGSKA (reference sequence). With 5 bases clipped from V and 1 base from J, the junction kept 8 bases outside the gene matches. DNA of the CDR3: TGCAGTGCTGAAAAACGGGACAGGGGATCCTACGAGCAGTACTTC. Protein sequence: CSAEKRDRGSYEQYF.

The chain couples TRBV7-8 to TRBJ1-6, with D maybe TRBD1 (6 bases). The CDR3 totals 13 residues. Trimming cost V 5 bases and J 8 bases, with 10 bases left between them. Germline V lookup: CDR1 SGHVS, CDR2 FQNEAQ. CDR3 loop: CASSQTGHSPLHF. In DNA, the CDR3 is TGTGCCAGCAGCCAAACAGGGCATTCACCCCTCCACTTT.

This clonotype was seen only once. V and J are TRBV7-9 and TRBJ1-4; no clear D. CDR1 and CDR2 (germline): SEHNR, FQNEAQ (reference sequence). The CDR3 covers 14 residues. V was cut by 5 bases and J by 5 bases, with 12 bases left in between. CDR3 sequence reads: CASSPTAINEKLFF. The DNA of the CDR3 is TGTGCCAGCAGCCCGACGGCTATCAATGAAAAACTGTTTTTT.

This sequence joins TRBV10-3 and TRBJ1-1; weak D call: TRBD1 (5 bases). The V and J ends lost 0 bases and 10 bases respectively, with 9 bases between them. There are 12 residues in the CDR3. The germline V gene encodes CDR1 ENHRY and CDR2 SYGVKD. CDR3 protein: CAISESLRGAFF. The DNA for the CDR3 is TGTGCCATCAGTGAGTCTTTAAGGGGAGCTTTCTTT.

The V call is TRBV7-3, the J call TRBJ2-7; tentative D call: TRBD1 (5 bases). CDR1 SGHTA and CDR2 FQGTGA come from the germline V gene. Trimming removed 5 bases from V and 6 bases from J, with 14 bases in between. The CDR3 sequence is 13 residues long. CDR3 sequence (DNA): TGTGCCAGCAGCCTCGGACAAGGGCTCGAGCAGTACTTC. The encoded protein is CASSLGQGLEQYF.

The CDR3 is CASSEWTRTEAFF. CDR3 DNA sequence: TGTGCCAGCAGCGAGTGGACACGCACTGAAGCTTTCTTT. This sequence joins TRBV2 and TRBJ1-1; a weak D match, TRBD1 (5 bases). CDR1 SNHLY and CDR2 FYNNEI come from the germline V gene. V dropped 6 bases and J dropped 4 bases, with 12 bases sitting between them. This CDR3 contains 13 residues. Drawing the rest from reference TRBV2 and TRBJ1-1, the complete variable domain is EPEVTQTPSHQVTQMGQEVILRCVPISNHLYFYWYRQILGQKVEFLVSFYNNEISEKSEIFDDQFSVERPDGSNFTLKIRSTKLEDSAMYFCASSEWTRTEAFFGQGTRLTVV.

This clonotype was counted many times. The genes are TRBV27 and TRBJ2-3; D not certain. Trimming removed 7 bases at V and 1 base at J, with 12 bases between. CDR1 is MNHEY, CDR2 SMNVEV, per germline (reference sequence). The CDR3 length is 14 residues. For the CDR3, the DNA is TGTGCCAGCATCCGTCGGGTGGGCACAGATACGCAGTATTTT. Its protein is CASIRRVGTDTQYF.

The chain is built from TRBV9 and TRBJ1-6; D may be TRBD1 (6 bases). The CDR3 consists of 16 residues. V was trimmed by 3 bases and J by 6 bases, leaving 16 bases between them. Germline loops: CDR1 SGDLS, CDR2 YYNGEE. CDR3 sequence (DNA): TGTGCCAGCAGCGAGGGAACAGGGTACAGTAATTCACCCCTCCACTTT. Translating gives CASSEGTGYSNSPLHF.

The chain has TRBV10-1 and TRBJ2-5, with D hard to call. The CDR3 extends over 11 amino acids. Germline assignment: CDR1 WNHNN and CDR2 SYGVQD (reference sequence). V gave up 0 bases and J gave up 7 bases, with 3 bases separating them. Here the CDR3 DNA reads TGCGCCAGCAGTGAGTCGGGGACCCAGTACTTC. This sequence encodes CASSESGTQYF.